Below are 26 T cell receptor beta chains sequenced from a single sample in a study of T cells in Graves' hyperthyroidism and ophthalmopathy. Amplification of TCR beta CDR3 regions used RNA as the template. With the HTBI primer set, the TCR CDR3 went through a first round of RT-PCR. TCRdb reprocessed the multiplex PCR reads via MiXCR and lists one record per CDR3 protein. The data show around 600,000 distinct CDR3 sequences, with around a sixth seen just once and less than 9.5% held by the top ten. The sequenced sample was blood. Receptor source: a young woman with Graves' hyperthyroidism.

J is TRBJ2-1 and V is TRBV20-1; 11 bases are a match to TRBD2. Trimming cost V 2 bases and J 4 bases; bases outside gene matches: 10. This CDR3 comprises 17 residues. CDR1 DFQATT and CDR2 SNEGSKA come from the germline V gene (reference sequence). The CDR3 here is CSARTIAGGWSYNEQFF. CDR3 coding DNA: TGCAGTGCTAGAACCATAGCGGGGGGGTGGTCTTACAATGAGCAGTTCTTC.

This clonotype was found many times. The chain employs TRBV20-1 and TRBJ2-1; possible D gene TRBD1, 6 bases. The germline V gene encodes CDR1 DFQATT and CDR2 SNEGSKA (reference sequence). Between the trimmed V and J ends, which lost 5 bases and 4 bases, there was a span of 9 bases. The CDR3 loop spans 12 amino acids. This CDR3 reads CSAEGGYNEQFF. CDR3 sequence (DNA): TGCAGTGCTGAAGGGGGTTACAATGAGCAGTTCTTC.

This clonotype was found many times. This chain connects TRBV7-2 to TRBJ2-3; 9 bases line up with TRBD1. The CDR3 has 14 amino acids. V shed 5 bases and J 6 bases; nucleotides not matched to a gene: 6. CDR1 and CDR2 from the germline V gene are SGHTA and FQGNSA. The CDR3 DNA sequence: TGTGCCAGCAGCCCATGGGACAGGGTTGATACGCAGTATTTT. Translating it yields CASSPWDRVDTQYF.

The J gene is TRBJ2-7, the V gene TRBV28; D possibly corresponds to TRBD1 (6 bases). This CDR3 comprises 13 residues. Trimming removed 10 bases at V and 6 bases at J, with 19 bases between. Germline V gene sequence: CDR1 MDHEN, CDR2 SYDVKM. DNA for the CDR3: TGTGCCATAAATGAACAGGGTTTCGGCGAGCAGTACTTC. Its protein is CAINEQGFGEQYF.

The CDR3 loop is CSAPQGARETQYF. CDR3 nucleotide sequence: TGCAGTGCTCCCCAGGGGGCGCGGGAGACCCAGTACTTC. The genes are TRBV20-1 and TRBJ2-5, with 8 positions matching TRBD1. The CDR3 sequence is 13 residues long. CDR1 and CDR2 (germline): DFQATT, SNEGSKA (reference sequence). Unmatched junction bases numbered 7, after V lost 5 bases and J lost 5 bases.

V and J are TRBV7-2 and TRBJ1-3, with TRBD1 matching 9 bases. V was clipped by 5 bases and J by 7 bases; unmatched bases: 6. CDR1 and CDR2 from the germline V gene are SGHTA and FQGNSA. The CDR3 covers 14 residues. Here the CDR3 DNA reads TGTGCCAGCAGCGCGACAGGGGGGAGGAACACCATATATTTT. This encodes CASSATGGRNTIYF. Full variable domain (remainder filled in from reference TRBV7-2 and TRBJ1-3): GAGVSQSPSNKVTEKGKDVELRCDPISGHTALYWYRQSLGQGLEFLIYFQGNSAPDKSGLPSDRFSAERTGGSVSTLTIQRTQQEDSAVYLCASSATGGRNTIYFGEGSWLTVV.

Ten or more counts support this clonotype. The V and J genes are TRBV30 and TRBJ2-3; no reliable D call. The CDR3 loop spans 12 amino acids. The V end lost 8 bases, the J end lost 3 bases, and 12 bases lay between the germline ends. CDR1 GTSNPN and CDR2 SVGIG come from the germline V gene (reference sequence). CDR3 amino acids: CALFPATDTQYF. DNA for the CDR3: TGTGCCCTGTTTCCCGCTACAGATACGCAGTATTTT.

This clonotype came up many times. The J gene is TRBJ2-3, the V gene TRBV20-1; 7 bases are shared with TRBD2. The CDR3 has 12 amino acids. Germline trimming cut 7 bases from V and 3 bases from J; bases unmatched to any gene: 4. Germline CDR1 DFQATT, CDR2 SNEGSKA (reference sequence). CDR3 in amino acids: CSVGRETDTQYF. CDR3 nucleotide sequence: TGCAGTGTTGGGCGGGAGACAGATACGCAGTATTTT.

This chain links TRBV5-4 with TRBJ1-2; the match to TRBD1 covers 8 bases. Trimming at V came to 3 bases and at J to 6 bases, leaving 7 bases not matched to a gene. The germline CDR1 and CDR2 sequences are SGHNT and YYREEE (reference sequence). The CDR3 length is 14 residues. This CDR3 reads CASSSGGQGHGYTF. DNA for the CDR3: TGTGCCAGCAGCTCGGGTGGACAGGGACATGGCTACACCTTC.

This clonotype was recorded at least ten times. This rearrangement joins TRBV29-1 to TRBJ2-7, with a weak D call TRBD2 (5 bases). Germline CDR1 is SQVTM and CDR2 is ANQGSEA. The germline V and J ends were trimmed by 7 bases and 3 bases, with 13 bases remaining between them. This CDR3 is built from 12 residues. DNA for the CDR3: TGCAGCGGAGGTGGCGGGCGCTACGAGCAGTACTTC. Protein product: CSGGGGRYEQYF.

This clonotype turned up a few times. J is TRBJ1-5 and V is TRBV6-5, with a possible D match to TRBD1 (5 bases). The CDR3 length is 15 residues. Per the germline V gene, CDR1 is MNHEY and CDR2 is SVGAGI. With 0 bases removed from V and 3 bases from J, the gap between germline ends came to 9 bases. The CDR3: CASSYSRENNQPQHF. The CDR3 region has the DNA TGTGCCAGCAGTTACTCCAGGGAGAACAATCAGCCCCAGCATTTT.

This clonotype was detected only a few times. The chain links TRBV19 to TRBJ2-1, with unresolved D. Trimming took 2 bases from V and 0 from J, leaving 5 bases between them. The germline V gene encodes CDR1 LNHDA and CDR2 SQIVND (reference sequence). The CDR3 extends over 14 amino acids. CDR3 in DNA: TGTGCCAGTAGTATACGCCCCTCCTACAATGAGCAGTTCTTC. Its protein is CASSIRPSYNEQFF.

This clonotype was detected only a few times. This chain uses TRBV20-1 with TRBJ1-5, with a possible D match to TRBD1 (5 bases). This CDR3 spans 14 amino acids. Trimming removed 4 bases at V and 4 bases at J, with 14 bases between. The germline V gene has CDR1 DFQATT and CDR2 SNEGSKA (reference sequence). The CDR3 reads CSATGAWNNQPQHF. The CDR3 nucleotides are TGCAGTGCTACTGGGGCGTGGAATAATCAGCCCCAGCATTTT.

In this sample, this clonotype turned up many times. This chain uses TRBV6-1 with TRBJ2-3, with a tentative D call TRBD2 (6 bases). V lost 5 bases to trimming and J lost 4 bases, with 16 bases between them. Germline CDR1 is MNHNS and CDR2 is SASEGT. The CDR3 covers 15 residues. The CDR3 region has the DNA TGTGCCAGCAGTCTTGACGGGAGAGAAGCAGATACGCAGTATTTT. Protein sequence: CASSLDGREADTQYF.

There are a few counts of this clonotype. A read error is possible here, since a much larger clone lies one base away. Since the CDR3 does not end with the conserved phenylalanine or tryptophan, this likely comes from a read error. The chain joins TRBV3-1 to TRBJ1-1; TRBD1 matches 7 bases. This CDR3 has 19 residues. Germline loops: CDR1 LGHDT, CDR2 YNNKEL (reference sequence). Trimming cost V 4 bases and J 5 bases; bases outside gene matches: 22. The CDR3 loop reads CASSPTPSQWTGLRTEAFL. CDR3 DNA: TGTGCCAGCAGCCCAACTCCGAGCCAATGGACAGGTTTGAGGACTGAAGCTTTCCTT.

V gene TRBV10-2 combines with J gene TRBJ2-1; D is possibly TRBD2 (6 bases). The CDR3 is 16 amino acids. The germline V and J ends were trimmed by 3 bases and 6 bases, with 18 bases remaining between them. Germline V lookup: CDR1 WSHSY, CDR2 SAAADI. The CDR3 sequence is CASSDLSGLLANEQFF. CDR3 in DNA: TGCGCCAGCAGTGACTTGTCGGGACTCCTGGCCAATGAGCAGTTCTTC.

This clonotype came up many times. The chain uses TRBV20-1 and TRBJ2-3, with 13 bases that match TRBD2. The germline V gene has CDR1 DFQATT and CDR2 SNEGSKA (reference sequence). This CDR3 spans 18 amino acids. The J segment lost 3 bases and the V segment lost 3 bases, leaving 12 bases of the junction unmatched. Written as DNA, the CDR3 is TGCAGTGCTAGTGAATCAGGACTAGCGGGAGAGTGGACAGATACGCAGTATTTT. Protein product: CSASESGLAGEWTDTQYF.

With respect to this clonotype: The junction and the germline gene differ at one end; a read error may be behind it. The DNA of the CDR3 is TGTGCCAGCGGATACAGAACTAACTATGGCTGCACCTTC. It specifies CASGYRTNYGCTF. The V call is TRBV28, the J call TRBJ1-2, with D unclear. The germline V gene encodes CDR1 MDHEN and CDR2 SYDVKM. There are 13 residues in the CDR3.

In its sample, this clonotype was seen a few times. The chain joins TRBV5-1 to TRBJ2-1; D is uncertain. Deletions cut 4 bases from V and 8 bases from J, with 19 bases between. Looked up from germline, CDR1 is SGHRS and CDR2 is YFSETQ. This CDR3 region has 15 residues. For the CDR3, the DNA is TGCGCCAGCAGCCCGTCTGGGATGGGAAGGGATGAGCAGTTCTTC. This sequence encodes CASSPSGMGRDEQFF.

The genes are TRBV24-1 and TRBJ1-2; D remains ambiguous. Trimming took 3 bases from V and 7 from J, leaving 5 bases between them. Looked up from germline, CDR1 is KGHDR and CDR2 is SFDVKD. The CDR3 runs 11 residues. For the CDR3, the DNA is TGTGCCACCAGTGATGCCGTTGGCTACACCTTC. Protein product: CATSDAVGYTF.

Ten or more counts support this clonotype. The chain uses TRBV28 and TRBJ2-6, with TRBD1 identical over 7 bases. Germline-derived CDR1 and CDR2 are MDHEN and SYDVKM. V dropped 10 bases and J dropped 0; count of bases not matched to a gene: 12. CDR3 length: 17 residues. CDR3 region: CATMEGTVSSGANVLTF. The CDR3 nucleotides read TGTGCCACCATGGAAGGGACAGTCAGCTCTGGGGCCAACGTCCTGACTTTC.

This clonotype was detected ten times or more. The chain couples TRBV30 to TRBJ1-5; D unclear. Germline CDR1 is GTSNPN and CDR2 is SVGIG (reference sequence). The CDR3 has 14 amino acids. Trimming shortened V by 0 bases and J by 2 bases, and 8 bases separated the two germline ends. The CDR3 sequence: CAWSVPQGNQPQHF. The CDR3 coding sequence is TGTGCCTGGAGTGTACCCCAAGGCAATCAGCCCCAGCATTTT. Together with reference TRBV30 and TRBJ1-5, the CDR3 gives the full variable domain: SQTIHQWPATLVQPVGSPLSLECTVEGTSNPNLYWYRQAAGRGLQLLFYSVGIGQISSEVPQNLSASRPQDRQFILSSKKLLLSDSGFYLCAWSVPQGNQPQHFGDGTRLSIL.

This clonotype occurred many times. The chain employs TRBV12-3 or TRBV12-4 and TRBJ2-5, with 10 bases aligning to TRBD2. The V gene end was trimmed by 8 bases and the J gene end by 1 base; junction bases not matched to a gene: 4. The CDR3 has 14 amino acids. CDR3 nucleotides: TGTGCCAGCCAACTAGCGGGAATCCAAGAGACCCAGTACTTC. Its translation: CASQLAGIQETQYF.

As to this clonotype: Possible read error: a much larger clone is one base away. The CDR3 ends on some other residue instead of the conserved phenylalanine or tryptophan, so this is likely a read error. The chain recombines TRBV7-9 with TRBJ1-2, with a tentative D call TRBD1 (5 bases). Trimming stripped 1 base from V and 0 bases from J, with 9 bases between. Germline values: CDR1 SEHNR, CDR2 FQNEAQ (reference sequence). The length of the CDR3 is 15 residues. CDR3 sequence (DNA): TGTGCCAGCAGCTTAGATGGGGGAGCTAACTATGGCTACACCCTC. As protein: CASSLDGGANYGYTL.

This clonotype came up many times. The chain uses TRBV5-8 and TRBJ2-5; a possible D gene is TRBD1 (5 bases). The CDR3 consists of 17 residues. Germline CDR1 reads SGHTS; CDR2 reads YDEGEE. Trimming shortened V by 4 bases and J by 4 bases, and 23 bases separated the two germline ends. DNA for the CDR3: TGTGCCAGCAGCCATATTATAGGGGCCCTGAGTGGAGAGACCCAGTACTTC. Translation: CASSHIIGALSGETQYF.

This clonotype turned up a few times. The rearrangement joins TRBV6-5 to TRBJ2-1; 9 bases are shared with TRBD2. This CDR3 comprises 18 residues. Losses at the gene ends were 0 bases for V and 0 bases for J; bases not matched to a gene: 6. Per the germline V gene, CDR1 is MNHEY and CDR2 is SVGAGI. CDR3 loop: CASSYSSPGLASYNEQFF. The CDR3 DNA reads TGTGCCAGCAGTTACTCAAGTCCGGGACTAGCCTCCTACAATGAGCAGTTCTTC.